These 8 T cell receptor beta chains originate from one sample sequenced in a study of somatic mutations in cytotoxic T cells in rheumatoid arthritis. Sequencing used immunoSEQ multiplex PCR; TCRdb keeps in-frame clones, though not all of them. The sample has approximately 14,000 clones, roughly 70% seen once. Sample: CD8+ T cells sorted from blood. The receptors were gathered from an adult with rheumatoid arthritis.

This chain links TRBV7-9 with TRBJ2-5; D uncertain. V lost 1 base and J 1 base, leaving 10 bases between the germline ends. Germline V gene lookup returns CDR1 SEHNR and CDR2 FQNEAQ (reference sequence). This CDR3 contains 15 residues. The CDR3 sequence is CASSLGPKAQETQYF. The CDR3, as DNA: TGTGCCAGCAGCTTAGGGCCCAAAGCCCAAGAGACCCAGTACTTC.

This clone occurred a few times. The chain has TRBV11-3 and TRBJ2-7, with D possibly TRBD1 on 5 matching bases. V lost 1 base, J lost 5 bases, and 9 bases lay in between. There are 13 residues in the CDR3. From germline, CDR1 is SGHNT and CDR2 YENEEA. CDR3 sequence reads: CASSLAAGNEQYF. The CDR3 DNA follows: TGTGCCAGCAGCTTAGCGGCAGGGAACGAGCAGTACTTC.

The V gene is TRBV16, the J gene TRBJ1-5; tentatively, D is TRBD1 (6 bases). CDR3 length: 16 residues. Trimming left V 0 bases short and J 5 bases short, with 14 bases between. Germline V gene data show CDR1 as KGHSY and CDR2 as FQNENV. Written as DNA, the CDR3 is TGTGCCAGCAGCCAATCGCCCGCCAAGGGGGATCAGCCCCAGCATTTT. It translates to CASSQSPAKGDQPQHF.

The J gene is TRBJ2-1, the V gene TRBV2, with a tentative D call TRBD1 (5 bases). Trimming stripped 8 bases from V and 12 bases from J, with 23 bases between. The CDR3 has 14 residues. Germline-derived CDR1 and CDR2 are SNHLY and FYNNEI. The CDR3 sequence: CASHGRSSPRGQFF. Here the CDR3 DNA reads TGTGCCAGCCACGGGCGGAGTTCGCCTAGGGGGCAGTTCTTC.

This clone was seen only once. The chain has TRBV4-1 and TRBJ2-5; 8 nucleotides align to TRBD2. Germline V lookup: CDR1 MGHRA, CDR2 YSYEKL. The length of the CDR3 is 15 residues. V dropped 3 bases and J dropped 4; count of bases not matched to a gene: 7. This chain's CDR3 is CASSHSSGGAETQYF. As DNA, the CDR3 is TGCGCCAGCAGCCACTCATCCGGGGGGGCAGAGACCCAGTACTTC.

The V gene is TRBV11-2, the J gene TRBJ2-2; perhaps TRBD2 as D (5 bases). From germline, CDR1 is SGHAT and CDR2 FQNNGV. Trimming cost V 5 bases and J 2 bases, with 12 bases left between them. The CDR3 length is 15 residues. The CDR3 region is CASSLGEYNTGELFF. The CDR3, as DNA: TGTGCCAGCAGCCTGGGAGAGTACAACACCGGGGAGCTGTTTTTT.

The chain joins TRBV27 to TRBJ1-1, with no clear D. The CDR3 consists of 13 residues. Trimming pared 1 base from V and 7 bases from J, leaving 10 bases between. CDR1 and CDR2 from the germline V gene are MNHEY and SMNVEV (reference sequence). The CDR3 protein is CASSLFEGSEAFF. The CDR3 nucleotides read TGTGCCAGCAGTTTATTTGAGGGCAGTGAAGCTTTCTTT.

This clone came up a few times. The V gene is TRBV27, the J gene TRBJ2-7; 10 bases match TRBD1. The CDR3 is 14 residues long. Germline loops: CDR1 MNHEY, CDR2 SMNVEV (reference sequence). Trimming took 6 bases from V and 4 from J; bases not matched to a gene: 6. The CDR3 DNA reads TGTGCCAGCAGATTGACAGGGGGCAGATACGAGCAGTACTTC. Its translation: CASRLTGGRYEQYF.